These 16 T cell receptor beta chains were sequenced from one sample in a study of CD8 T cells in Susac syndrome. Roughly 0.45 to 1 ug RNA was reverse transcribed with random hexamers. TCRdb ran MiXCR on the immunoSEQ multiplex PCR reads and lists one entry per CDR3 protein. The sample carries 150,000 or so distinct CDR3 sequences, approximately 96% recorded once. The sequenced sample was CD4+ T cells from PBMCs. The origin of the receptors is a human donor in good health.

This clonotype was counted between two and nine times. This chain links TRBV7-2 with TRBJ2-3, with 9 positions matching TRBD2. This CDR3 spans 15 amino acids. Per the germline V gene, CDR1 is SGHTA and CDR2 is FQGNSA. V shed 5 bases, J shed 1 base, and the junction held 4 bases outside the gene matches. The CDR3 is CASSVASGGTDTQYF. CDR3 sequence (DNA): TGTGCCAGCAGCGTGGCTAGCGGGGGCACAGATACGCAGTATTTT. The variable domain in full, completed from reference TRBV7-2 and TRBJ2-3, reads GAGVSQSPSNKVTEKGKDVELRCDPISGHTALYWYRQSLGQGLEFLIYFQGNSAPDKSGLPSDRFSAERTGGSVSTLTIQRTQQEDSAVYLCASSVASGGTDTQYFGPGTRLTVL.

This rearrangement joins TRBV6-2 or TRBV6-3 to TRBJ2-7, with 9 bases lining up with TRBD2. With V trimmed by 2 bases and J by 3 bases, 8 bases remained unmatched. Germline V lookup: CDR1 MNHEY, CDR2 SVGEGT. The CDR3 runs to 16 residues. The CDR3 nucleotides read TGTGCCAGCAGTTACCCCGAGCGGGGGGCACGCTACGAGCAGTACTTC. Its protein is CASSYPERGARYEQYF.

The chain links TRBV18 to TRBJ2-1; D unclear. This CDR3 is 14 amino acids long. The V gene lost 1 base and the J gene lost 4 bases, with 8 bases spanning the gap. Germline CDR1 reads KGHSH; CDR2 reads LQKENI. The CDR3: CASSPLQTYNEQFF. The DNA for the CDR3 is TGTGCCAGCTCACCACTACAGACTTACAATGAGCAGTTCTTC.

V and J are TRBV2 and TRBJ2-4; D tentatively fits TRBD1 or TRBD2 (6 bases each). CDR3 length: 16 amino acids. Between the trimmed V and J ends, which lost 1 base and 3 bases, there was a span of 13 bases. CDR1 is SNHLY, CDR2 FYNNEI, per germline. CDR3 sequence: CASSEVGGADKNIQYF. CDR3 sequence (DNA): TGTGCCAGCAGTGAAGTCGGGGGCGCTGACAAAAACATTCAGTACTTC.

In DNA form, the CDR3 reads TGCGCCAGCAGCCAAGCGGAACAGCCTTTTGAAAAACTGTTTTTT. This codes for CASSQAEQPFEKLFF. The V gene is TRBV4-1, the J gene TRBJ1-4; no firm D call. Germline V gives CDR1 MGHRA, CDR2 YSYEKL. The CDR3 is 15 residues long. V dropped 1 base and J dropped 7 bases, with 13 bases sitting between them.

This chain connects TRBV5-6 to TRBJ2-3; D not resolved. The V end was cut by 1 base, the J end by 3 bases, with 6 bases between. Germline-derived CDR1 and CDR2 are SGHDT and YYEEEE. The CDR3 consists of 13 residues. CDR3 nucleotides: TGTGCCAGCAGCTTGAAGGTTACAGATACGCAGTATTTT. Protein: CASSLKVTDTQYF.

This sequence joins TRBV5-1 and TRBJ1-2; 7 bases map to TRBD1. The CDR3 runs to 12 residues. V shed 3 bases, J shed 7 bases, and the junction held 3 bases outside the gene matches. Germline lookup yields CDR1 SGHRS and CDR2 YFSETQ. The CDR3 sequence: CASSYDRAGYTF. For the CDR3, the DNA is TGCGCCAGCAGCTACGACAGGGCTGGCTACACCTTC.

This chain connects TRBV5-4 to TRBJ2-7; maybe TRBD1 (6 bases). Trimming stripped 2 bases from V and 4 bases from J, with 10 bases between. This CDR3 has 13 residues. Germline CDR1 reads SGHNT; CDR2 reads YYREEE (reference sequence). The CDR3 here is CASSFQGRYEQYF. The CDR3 region has the DNA TGTGCCAGCAGCTTCCAGGGGAGATACGAGCAGTACTTC.

The chain employs TRBV11-2 and TRBJ2-3; D is tentatively TRBD1 or TRBD2 (5 bases each). Between the trimmed V and J ends, which lost 4 bases and 7 bases, there was a span of 15 bases. Per the germline V gene, CDR1 is SGHAT and CDR2 is FQNNGV. The CDR3 is 14 residues long. The CDR3 loop is CASSSSRDPYTQYF. The CDR3, as DNA: TGTGCCAGCAGCTCGTCCAGGGACCCCTATACGCAGTATTTT.

The CDR3 DNA reads TGTGCCAGCAGCTTGGGAACCAGCAATCAGCCCCAGCATTTT. It encodes CASSLGTSNQPQHF. The gene calls are TRBV7-2 and TRBJ1-5; no definite D call. The CDR3 is 14 residues long. Germline CDR1 is SGHTA and CDR2 is FQGNSA. The germline V and J ends were trimmed by 3 bases and 1 base, with 7 bases remaining between them.

The V call is TRBV5-4, the J call TRBJ2-5, with 9 bases fitting TRBD2. From germline, CDR1 is SGHNT and CDR2 YYREEE (reference sequence). Unmatched junction bases numbered 3, after V lost 0 bases and J lost 0 bases. This CDR3 is built from 16 residues. DNA for the CDR3: TGTGCCAGCAGCTTGGCCGAGCGGGGGGACCAAGAGACCCAGTACTTC. This encodes CASSLAERGDQETQYF.

The chain is built from TRBV20-1 and TRBJ1-2, with 10 bases that match TRBD1. The V and J ends lost 5 bases and 3 bases, in that order; junction bases with no gene match: 3. Germline V gene lookup returns CDR1 DFQATT and CDR2 SNEGSKA (reference sequence). The CDR3 runs 13 residues. The DNA of the CDR3 is TGCAGTGCTGGACAGGGGGACGACTATGGCTACACCTTC. Protein product: CSAGQGDDYGYTF.

This chain connects TRBV20-1 to TRBJ1-2, with D maybe TRBD1 (5 bases). V was trimmed by 5 bases and J by 4 bases, leaving 14 bases between them. Germline V gene sequence: CDR1 DFQATT, CDR2 SNEGSKA (reference sequence). The CDR3 length is 13 residues. This CDR3 is CSAPPPGGYGYTF. CDR3 in DNA: TGCAGTGCTCCCCCGCCGGGGGGCTATGGCTACACCTTC.

This clonotype was seen only once. The gene calls are TRBV9 and TRBJ2-5; D is tentatively TRBD1 or TRBD2 (5 bases each). This CDR3 has 14 amino acids. V was shortened by 3 bases and J by 2 bases, with 11 bases between the two germline ends. Germline V gene data show CDR1 as SGDLS and CDR2 as YYNGEE. The CDR3 spells CASSAGTVQETQYF. The DNA for the CDR3 is TGTGCCAGCAGCGCCGGGACGGTACAAGAGACCCAGTACTTC.

The V and J genes are TRBV7-9 and TRBJ2-1; the match to TRBD2 covers 11 bases. V dropped 5 bases and J dropped 4; count of bases not matched to a gene: 7. This CDR3 region has 16 residues. The germline V gene encodes CDR1 SEHNR and CDR2 FQNEAQ (reference sequence). The DNA of the CDR3 is TGTGCCAGCAGCGAAGCCTCTAGCGGGGGGTACAATGAGCAGTTCTTC. Protein: CASSEASSGGYNEQFF.

The genes are TRBV29-1 and TRBJ2-7; D remains ambiguous. The CDR3 is 11 residues long. Deletions cut 6 bases from V and 0 bases from J, with 6 bases between. CDR1 is SQVTM and CDR2 is ANQGSEA in the germline V gene. The CDR3 region has the DNA TGCAGCGTGCGGAGCTCCTACGAGCAGTACTTC. Residues: CSVRSSYEQYF.